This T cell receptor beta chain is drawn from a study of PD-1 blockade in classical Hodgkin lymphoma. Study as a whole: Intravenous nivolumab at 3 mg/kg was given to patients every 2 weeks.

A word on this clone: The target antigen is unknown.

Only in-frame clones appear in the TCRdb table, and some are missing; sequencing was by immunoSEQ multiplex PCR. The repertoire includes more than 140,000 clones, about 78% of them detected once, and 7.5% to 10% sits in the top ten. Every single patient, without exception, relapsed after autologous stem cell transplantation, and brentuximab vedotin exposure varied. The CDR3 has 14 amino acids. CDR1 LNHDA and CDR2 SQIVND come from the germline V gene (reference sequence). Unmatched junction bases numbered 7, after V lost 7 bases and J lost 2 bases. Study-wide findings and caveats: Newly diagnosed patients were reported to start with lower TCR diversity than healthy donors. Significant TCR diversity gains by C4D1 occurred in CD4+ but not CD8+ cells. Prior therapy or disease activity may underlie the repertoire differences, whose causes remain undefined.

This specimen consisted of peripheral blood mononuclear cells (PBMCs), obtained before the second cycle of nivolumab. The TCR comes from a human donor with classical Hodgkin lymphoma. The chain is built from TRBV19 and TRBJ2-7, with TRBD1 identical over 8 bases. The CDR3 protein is CASKDRQGPYEQYF. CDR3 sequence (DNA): TGTGCCAGTAAGGATCGACAGGGGCCCTACGAGCAGTACTTC.